The source of this T cell receptor beta chain is a study of blood T cell repertoires in COVID-19. Germline assignment: CDR1 MNHNY and CDR2 SVGAGI (reference sequence). V lost 1 base to trimming and J lost 13 bases; unmatched junction nucleotides: 14. The CDR3 runs 15 residues. Original processing notes: Counts of nucleated cells, estimated from reference gene primer amplification, were obtained. TCRdb's table, derived via immunoSEQ multiplex PCR, lists solely in-frame clones and lacks some. The V and J calls and clone size come from that table; D and trimming were worked out from the DNA. The profile shows around 150,000 clones, under 80% of them singletons.

The clonotype originates from a man in his sixties with acute or convalescent COVID-19. Sequences were obtained from peripheral blood. This chain joins TRBV6-6 and TRBJ2-7, with 9 bases fitting TRBD1. The CDR3 loop reads CASSYWTGVNSLLYF. CDR3 in DNA: TGTGCCAGCAGTTACTGGACAGGGGTTAATTCGCTCCTTTACTTC.